This T cell receptor beta chain was retrieved from a study of blood T cell repertoires in COVID-19. Study details: Nucleic acid was either cDNA or gDNA, and it came from T cells, B-cell-depleted T cells, or PBMCs.

Trimming cost V 5 bases and J 0 bases; bases outside gene matches: 7. Germline CDR1 SGHVS, CDR2 FQNEAQ. This CDR3 has 16 residues. Produced via immunoSEQ multiplex PCR; TCRdb's table is partial and in-frame only. The sample lists 84,000 or so clones; under 80% were seen once. The sequenced material came from peripheral blood. The TCR sequence derives from a human donor in a cohort sampled during active COVID-19. The V and J genes are TRBV7-8 and TRBJ1-5, with 7 nucleotides matching TRBD1. CDR3 amino acids: CASSTGQALSNQPQHF. CDR3 nucleotide sequence: TGTGCCAGCAGCACAGGACAGGCTCTTAGCAATCAGCCCCAGCATTTT.